What follows are 8 T cell receptor beta chains derived from one specimen sequenced in a study of T cells in Graves' hyperthyroidism and ophthalmopathy. Amplification targeted TCR beta CDR3 regions from RNA transcripts. A set of HTBI primers served as the primers for a first-round RT-PCR of the TCR CDR3. TCRdb passed the multiplex PCR reads through MiXCR, listing each CDR3 protein once. In the table there are hundreds of thousands of distinct CDR3 sequences, about 24% of which are singletons. The sequenced sample was blood. The receptors derive from a young woman with Graves' ophthalmopathy.

This clonotype was found many times. CDR3 nucleotide sequence: TGCGCCAGCAGAGAAGGGACAGGGGCGGATGGCTACACCTTC. Translating gives CASREGTGADGYTF. This chain joins TRBV5-1 and TRBJ1-2; 10 nucleotides match TRBD1. CDR1 and CDR2 (germline): SGHRS, YFSETQ. The V gene end was trimmed by 5 bases and the J gene end by 6 bases; junction bases not matched to a gene: 7. The CDR3 totals 14 residues.

This clonotype was counted many times. V usage is TRBV6-5 and J usage is TRBJ2-7; D is uncertain. This CDR3 is 13 amino acids long. Germline CDR1 is MNHEY and CDR2 is SVGAGI. The ends were cut back, 5 bases at V and 5 bases at J, with 13 bases in the middle. The CDR3 loop is CASSPSLPDEQYF. The CDR3 DNA reads as TGTGCCAGCAGTCCGAGCCTTCCGGACGAGCAGTACTTC.

The chain combines TRBV12-3 or TRBV12-4 with TRBJ1-3; D is possibly TRBD1 (5 bases). There are 13 residues in the CDR3. Trimming left V 7 bases short and J 7 bases short, with 14 bases between. The CDR3 here is CASTAQGVNTIYF. The CDR3 DNA reads as TGTGCCAGCACCGCGCAGGGAGTGAACACCATATATTTT.

This clonotype was counted between two and nine times. A read error may explain this, as a much larger clone is one base away. Lacking the conserved final phenylalanine or tryptophan, this CDR3 likely reflects a read error. The chain uses TRBV28 and TRBJ1-2; D gene uncertain. Germline V lookup: CDR1 MDHEN, CDR2 SYDVKM. The germline V and J ends were trimmed by 5 bases and 4 bases, with 11 bases remaining between them. This CDR3 spans 13 amino acids. The CDR3 bases are TGTGCCAGCAGTCCCCCCCGGGTCTATGGCTACACCTAC. Translated: CASSPPRVYGYTY.

V and J are TRBV7-3 and TRBJ2-2; perhaps TRBD2 as D (6 bases). V lost 5 bases, J lost 7 bases, and 14 bases lay in between. The CDR3 runs 14 residues. Germline lookup yields CDR1 SGHTA and CDR2 FQGTGA. CDR3 sequence (DNA): TGTGCCAGCAGCCCACTAGCTTTAAGCGGGGAGCTGTTTTTT. It specifies CASSPLALSGELFF.

The count of this clonotype is one. Given a much more abundant clone one base away, this may be a read error. V usage is TRBV7-9 and J usage is TRBJ2-5, with TRBD2 as a possible D gene (5 bases). From germline, CDR1 is SEHNR and CDR2 FQNEAQ (reference sequence). This CDR3 is built from 13 residues. Trimming pared 4 bases from V and 5 bases from J, leaving 11 bases between. CDR3 region: CASSSPGEETQYF. Here the CDR3 DNA reads TGTGCCAGCAGCTCTCCCGGGGAGGAGACCCAGTACTTC.

The J gene is TRBJ1-1, the V gene TRBV16, with TRBD1 as a possible D gene (5 bases). V was trimmed by 1 base and J by 8 bases, leaving 11 bases between them. The CDR3 totals 13 residues. Per germline, CDR1 KGHSY and CDR2 FQNENV. In DNA, the CDR3 is TGTGCCAGCAGCCAATATTCTGACAGCGAAGCTTTCTTT. This translates into CASSQYSDSEAFF.

This clonotype was seen only once. The chain employs TRBV30 and TRBJ2-7; 7 bases fit TRBD1. V dropped 4 bases and J dropped 8; count of bases not matched to a gene: 14. The germline CDR1 and CDR2 sequences are GTSNPN and SVGIG (reference sequence). The CDR3 is made up of 14 amino acids. CDR3 sequence: CAWTLRDRKDQQYF. The CDR3, as DNA: TGTGCCTGGACCCTCCGGGACAGAAAGGACCAGCAGTACTTC.